The 16 T cell receptor beta chains presented below share a single source sample, sequenced in a study of blood T cell repertoires in COVID-19. Measured with immunoSEQ multiplex PCR; TCRdb has only the in-frame clones, and not every one. In the table there are 70,000 to 95,000 clones, around four fifths of which are singletons. The sequencing input was peripheral blood. All receptors come from a woman in her 70s with active or convalescent COVID-19.

The rearrangement links TRBV3-1 (or the pseudogene TRBV3-2) to TRBJ2-5; 13 nucleotides match TRBD2. Germline CDR1 is LGHDT and CDR2 is YNNKEL (reference sequence). V dropped 0 bases and J dropped 5; count of bases not matched to a gene: 0. CDR3 size: 15 residues. CDR3 residues: CASSQETSGGETQYF. The CDR3 nucleotides are TGTGCCAGCAGCCAAGAGACTAGCGGGGGGGAGACCCAGTACTTC.

The chain has TRBV12-2 and TRBJ2-2; the table's TRBD2 call for D was not verified on the DNA. TRBV12-2 is annotated as a pseudogene. CDR3 length equals 19 residues. The CDR3 sequence is CASRPGLAGGGRYTGELFF. The CDR3, as DNA: TGTGCAAGTCGCCCGGGACTAGCGGGGGGCGGAAGGTACACCGGGGAGCTGTTTTTT.

The genes are TRBV7-2 and TRBJ1-5; possibly TRBD1 for D (5 bases). CDR1 and CDR2 from the germline V gene are SGHTA and FQGNSA. Trimming took 1 base from V and 6 from J, leaving 13 bases between them. This CDR3 is 15 amino acids long. CDR3 nucleotide sequence: TGTGCCAGCAGCTTAGGTACGGGGGTAGGTCAGCCCCAGCATTTT. It encodes CASSLGTGVGQPQHF.

The V and J genes are TRBV18 and TRBJ2-2; the D gene is possibly TRBD1 (6 bases). V lost 2 bases and J 4 bases, leaving 11 bases between the germline ends. The CDR3 contains 15 residues. The V gene's germline CDR1 is KGHSH and CDR2 LQKENI. Here the CDR3 reads CASSPWDTLTGELFF. The CDR3 bases are TGTGCCAGCTCACCATGGGACACCCTCACCGGGGAGCTGTTTTTT.

This chain links TRBV7-8 with TRBJ1-2; 10 nucleotides line up with TRBD1. The germline gives CDR1 SGHVS, CDR2 FQNEAQ. The CDR3 length is 17 residues. V trimming: 5 bases; J trimming: 7 bases; junction bases outside the gene matches: 16. The CDR3 sequence: CASSPVSGTGVLGGYTF. CDR3 in DNA: TGTGCCAGCAGCCCCGTTAGTGGGACAGGGGTATTAGGTGGCTACACCTTC.

V and J are TRBV7-4 and TRBJ1-1; the match to TRBD1 covers 7 bases. This CDR3 has 14 residues. Germline V gives CDR1 SGHVT, CDR2 SQSDAQ. V trimming: 5 bases; J trimming: 7 bases; junction bases outside the gene matches: 10. CDR3 nucleotide sequence: TGTGCCAGCAGCCTTCGACAGGGACCCGTTGAAGCTTTCTTT. This encodes CASSLRQGPVEAFF. The full variable domain, its missing parts supplied by reference TRBV7-4 and TRBJ1-1, is GAGVSQSPRYKVAKRGRDVALRCDSISGHVTLYWYRQTLGQGSEVLTYSQSDAQRDKSGRPSGRFSAERPERSVSTLKIQRTEQGDSAVYLCASSLRQGPVEAFFGQGTRLTVV.

This clone occurred once. CDR3 loop: CASSWRNNEKLFF. The CDR3 nucleotides read TGTGCCAGCAGCTGGAGGAATAATGAAAAACTGTTTTTT. The genes are TRBV7-2 and TRBJ1-4; D remains unclear. Germline CDR1 is SGHTA and CDR2 is FQGNSA. The V end was cut by 4 bases, the J end by 4 bases, with 7 bases between. The CDR3 has 13 residues.

This clone was recorded a few times. This chain joins TRBV5-4 and TRBJ2-7; TRBD2 matches at 10 bases. This CDR3 region has 16 residues. Germline CDR1 SGHNT, CDR2 YYREEE (reference sequence). V gave up 0 bases and J gave up 2 bases; unmatched junction bases: 5. Written as DNA, the CDR3 is TGTGCCAGCAGCTTGGGAGGAGCGGGGGGGACCTACGAGCAGTACTTC. Protein sequence: CASSLGGAGGTYEQYF. Drawing the rest from reference TRBV5-4 and TRBJ2-7, the complete variable domain is ETGVTQSPTHLIKTRGQQVTLRCSSQSGHNTVSWYQQALGQGPQFIFQYYREEENGRGNFPPRFSGLQFPNYSSELNVNALELDDSALYLCASSLGGAGGTYEQYFGPGTRLTVT.

The chain couples TRBV6-5 to TRBJ1-1; D not resolved. CDR3 length: 14 amino acids. Trimming stripped 6 bases from V and 2 bases from J, with 13 bases between. Germline V lookup: CDR1 MNHEY, CDR2 SVGAGI. The CDR3 protein is CASRPVERNTEAFF. CDR3 DNA sequence: TGTGCCAGCAGGCCCGTCGAGAGAAACACTGAAGCTTTCTTT.

The chain recombines TRBV15 with TRBJ2-2; 11 bases are a match to TRBD2. Germline V gene lookup returns CDR1 LNHNV and CDR2 YYDKDF (reference sequence). Unmatched junction bases numbered 9, after V lost 2 bases and J lost 7 bases. The CDR3 consists of 17 residues. This chain's CDR3 is CATSRPRLAGKVGELFF. The DNA of the CDR3 is TGTGCCACCAGCAGACCGAGACTAGCGGGGAAAGTCGGGGAGCTGTTTTTT.

The chain couples TRBV5-1 to TRBJ1-1; possible D gene TRBD1, 6 bases. CDR3 length equals 14 residues. Trimming left V 8 bases short and J 4 bases short, with 18 bases between. The V gene's germline CDR1 is SGHRS and CDR2 YFSETQ. DNA of the CDR3: TGCGCCAGTCGGACAGCGTCGCCGTTCACTGAAGCTTTCTTT. This translates into CASRTASPFTEAFF.

This clone was detected once. The V and J genes are TRBV6-5 and TRBJ1-2; D remains unclear. V lost 2 bases and J lost 4, with 11 bases in between. This CDR3 has 14 amino acids. Germline V gives CDR1 MNHEY, CDR2 SVGAGI. The CDR3 spells CASSYDRGTYGYTF. The CDR3 DNA sequence: TGTGCCAGCAGTTACGACCGGGGAACCTATGGCTACACCTTC.

V usage is TRBV7-9 and J usage is TRBJ2-2; TRBD2 aligns across 8 bases. The trim removed 4 bases at V and 3 bases at J, leaving 10 bases unmatched. From germline, CDR1 is SEHNR and CDR2 FQNEAQ (reference sequence). The CDR3 sequence is 17 residues long. CDR3 in amino acids: CASSSVGAGAYTGELFF. For the CDR3, the DNA is TGTGCCAGCAGCTCCGTCGGAGCGGGGGCATACACCGGGGAGCTGTTTTTT.

The chain employs TRBV2 and TRBJ2-7, with 8 nucleotides matching TRBD1. The germline V gene encodes CDR1 SNHLY and CDR2 FYNNEI. The CDR3 is 12 residues long. V was clipped by 8 bases and J by 2 bases; unmatched bases: 2. The CDR3 nucleotides are TGTGCCAGCGAGACAGGGGCCTACGAGCAGTACTTC. Its protein product is CASETGAYEQYF.

Details on this clone: Other DNA sequences in this sample translate to the same CDR3. This chain uses TRBV7-9 with TRBJ1-3, with D hard to call. This CDR3 has 13 residues. The V end was cut by 5 bases, the J end by 0 bases, with 5 bases between. Per germline, CDR1 SEHNR and CDR2 FQNEAQ (reference sequence). The CDR3 region has the DNA TGTGCCAGCAGCCCCTCCTCTGGAAACACCATATATTTT. This gives the protein CASSPSSGNTIYF.

J is TRBJ2-3 and V is TRBV5-1; no definite D call. This CDR3 has 14 amino acids. The germline V gene has CDR1 SGHRS and CDR2 YFSETQ. With 4 bases removed from V and 6 bases from J, the gap between germline ends came to 15 bases. The DNA for the CDR3 is TGCGCCAGCAGCCTCCTGACACCAATCGATACGCAGTATTTT. As protein: CASSLLTPIDTQYF.